One T cell receptor beta chain is described in this entry. What it recognizes is unknown. The entry originates in a study of radiation and T cells in renal cell carcinoma. Method: immunoSEQ multiplex PCR; TCRdb's copy keeps in-frame clones and lacks some. Among around 78,000 clones listed, nearly 90% were seen once. Time point of the sample: blood 4 weeks post-SBRT, at nephrectomy. As to treatment: 15 Gy SBRT to primary tumor, nephrectomy 4 weeks later. Nephrectomy followed 15 Gy stereotactic body radiation by 4 weeks. The tumor was a clear cell renal cell carcinoma. Germline loops: CDR1 SGDLS, CDR2 YYNGEE. The CDR3 has 15 amino acids. V was pared by 4 bases and J by 1 base, with 14 bases between. The study's findings and limits: From baseline, blood top tumor clonotypes peaked at 2 weeks post-radiation.

V and J are TRBV9 and TRBJ1-1; D call uncertain. This receptor was identified in a woman in her 70s with renal cell carcinoma. The specimen comprised blood, sampled from a patient whose treatment included radiotherapy and nephrectomy. CDR3 amino acids: CASSPGGRGNTEAFF. In DNA form, the CDR3 reads TGTGCCAGCAGCCCGGGCGGGAGAGGGAACACTGAAGCTTTCTTT.